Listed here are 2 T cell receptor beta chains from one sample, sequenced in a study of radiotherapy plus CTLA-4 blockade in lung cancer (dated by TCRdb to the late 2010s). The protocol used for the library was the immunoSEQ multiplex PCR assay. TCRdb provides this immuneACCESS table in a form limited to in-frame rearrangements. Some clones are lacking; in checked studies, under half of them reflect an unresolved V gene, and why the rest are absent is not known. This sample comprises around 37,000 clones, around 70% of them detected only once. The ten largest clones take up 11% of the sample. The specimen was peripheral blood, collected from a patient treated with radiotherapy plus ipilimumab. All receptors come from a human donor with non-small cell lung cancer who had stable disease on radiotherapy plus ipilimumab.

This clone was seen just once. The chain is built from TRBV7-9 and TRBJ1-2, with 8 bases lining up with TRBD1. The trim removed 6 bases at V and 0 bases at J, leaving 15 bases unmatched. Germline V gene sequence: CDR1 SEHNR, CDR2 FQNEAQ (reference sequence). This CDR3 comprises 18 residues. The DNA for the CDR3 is TGTGCCAGCAGTTTGTTGCTGGACAGGGTTCGGGCTAACTATGGCTACACCTTC. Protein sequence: CASSLLLDRVRANYGYTF.

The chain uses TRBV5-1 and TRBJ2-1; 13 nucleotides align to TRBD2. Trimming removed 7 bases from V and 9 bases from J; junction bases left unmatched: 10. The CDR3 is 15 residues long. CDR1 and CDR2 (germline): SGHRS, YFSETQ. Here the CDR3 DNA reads TGCGCCAGCGAGGGACTAGCGGGGTTAGGGGGTGAGCAGTTCTTC. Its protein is CASEGLAGLGGEQFF.